These T cell receptor beta chains were read from a single sample in a study of T cell responses to AZD1222 COVID-19 vaccine. Clones were sequenced by immunoSEQ multiplex PCR, and TCRdb holds only the in-frame ones, with some missing. The top ten hold over 8.5% of the sample, which has some 120,000 clones, 80% to 90% seen once. The input for sequencing was peripheral blood, taken on day 0 of MenACWY control vaccination. The receptors originated from an adult in good health. CDR3s include the opening cysteine and the closing phenylalanine or tryptophan. Size is omitted from some rows. Given values are once, few, many or a class for expanded clones.

clone size | CDR3 length | J gene | V gene | CDR3 protein
- | 9 | TRBJ1-2 | TRBV21-1 | CASNYGYTF
once | 14 | TRBJ1-1 | TRBV7-9 | CASSRTAMNTEAFF
- | 15 | TRBJ1-4 | TRBV19 | CASSPLTGGEEKLFF
- | 16 | TRBJ1-1 | TRBV4-3 | CASSQGARGDSAEAFF
- | 11 | TRBJ2-7 | TRBV7-9 | CASSPQREQYF
- | 13 | TRBJ2-1 | TRBV9 | CASSVEGVNEQFF
few | 16 | TRBJ2-2 | TRBV13 | CASSSTGASGTGELFF
- | 16 | TRBJ2-3 | TRBV3-1/TRBV3-2 | CASSQASTSGRGTQYF
- | 18 | TRBJ2-7 | TRBV5-6 | CASSPGTSFGTVTYEQYF
once | 15 | TRBJ1-6 | TRBV5-6 | CASSLVVSEGSPLHF
- | 13 | TRBJ2-2 | TRBV28 | CASSLPPLGELFF
- | 13 | TRBJ1-1 | TRBV5-8 | CASSLGVNTEAFF
once | 15 | TRBJ1-4 | TRBV9 | CASSALIGLGEKLFF
- | 13 | TRBJ2-7 | TRBV4-1 | CASGPTLLYEQYF
- | 15 | TRBJ1-2 | TRBV10-3 | CAISATEGHHYGYTF
once | 16 | TRBJ2-1 | TRBV7-2 | CASSLAGASSYNEQFF
- | 17 | TRBJ2-2 | TRBV23-1 | CASSQSAPGADTGELFF
- | 15 | TRBJ2-7 | TRBV4-2 | CASSQGLAGGGEQYF
- | 15 | TRBJ2-7 | TRBV27 | CASSSPQGASYEQYF
- | 14 | TRBJ1-4 | TRBV11-3 | CASSFGGGAEKLFF
once | 17 | TRBJ2-1 | TRBV5-6 | CASSLTATGGDYNEQFF
- | 15 | TRBJ2-1 | TRBV7-7 | CASSVEGLAINEQFF
- | 15 | TRBJ1-2 | TRBV7-2 | CASSLGTGLNYGYTF
once | 15 | TRBJ2-7 | TRBV6-1 | CASSEIAGGPYEQYF
- | 15 | TRBJ2-3 | TRBV7-2 | CASSLVAGETDTQYF
- | 16 | TRBJ2-5 | TRBV11-2 | CASSYTGTVPKETQYF
once | 13 | TRBJ1-5 | TRBV10-3 | CAISEQINQPQHF
- | 15 | TRBJ1-4 | TRBV5-5 | CASSLEGAGNEKLFF
- | 15 | TRBJ2-3 | TRBV5-6 | CASSLAGRMSDTQYF
few | 16 | TRBJ2-1 | TRBV7-2 | CASSLSAGAGINEQFF
- | 16 | TRBJ2-2 | TRBV5-6 | CASSSERKRSTGELFF
- | 12 | TRBJ1-2 | TRBV10-3 | CAISDGSYGYTF
- | 17 | TRBJ2-2 | TRBV9 | CASSVNWVLANTGELFF
- | 16 | TRBJ1-5 | TRBV19 | CASSIAWGDRNQPQHF
- | 16 | TRBJ2-1 | TRBV7-3 | CASSPQGAGVYNEQFF
- | 14 | TRBJ1-4 | TRBV5-1 | CASSLTVTNEKLFF
- | 14 | TRBJ1-6 | TRBV11-2 | CASSIRDSVSPLHF
- | 13 | TRBJ2-7 | TRBV5-1 | CASSPGGGHEQYF
- | 15 | TRBJ1-2 | TRBV27 | CASSPTLAVDYGYTF
- | 16 | TRBJ1-1 | TRBV11-3 | CASSFIQGIMNTEAFF
- | 14 | TRBJ1-1 | TRBV29-1 | CSVEDEPARKVAFF
- | 14 | TRBJ2-7 | TRBV7-9 | CASSLVTGIREQYF
- | 17 | TRBJ2-7 | TRBV5-5 | CASSFALTGGMGYEQYF
- | 15 | TRBJ1-1 | TRBV7-2 | CASSPNGVIITEAFF
once | 17 | TRBJ2-5 | TRBV3-1/TRBV3-2 | CASGEAGGVLGQETQYF
- | 16 | TRBJ2-5 | TRBV11-2 | CASSSLKRGYQETQYF
- | 12 | TRBJ2-2 | TRBV6-5 | CASSRAVGELFF
- | 13 | TRBJ1-6 | TRBV12-3/TRBV12-4 | CASSSYRGSPLHF
- | 15 | TRBJ2-1 | TRBV25-1 | CASSERTSGTGEQFF
- | 14 | TRBJ2-1 | TRBV6-5 | CASSYSNFRNEQFF
- | 13 | TRBJ1-4 | TRBV5-1 | CASRPGVEEKLFF
- | 15 | TRBJ1-1 | TRBV11-2 | CASSFGVTVNTEAFF
- | 13 | TRBJ1-2 | TRBV12-3/TRBV12-4 | CASSLGTDYGYTF
- | 13 | TRBJ1-1 | TRBV12-3/TRBV12-4 | CASSLGGVTEAFF
- | 14 | TRBJ1-2 | TRBV11-2 | CASSLSGGEGGYTF
- | 17 | TRBJ1-1 | TRBV23-1 | CASRPSNLDSRNTEAFF
- | 15 | TRBJ2-3 | TRBV3-1/TRBV3-2 | CASSQVGLRTDTQYF
- | 15 | TRBJ2-1 | TRBV7-3 | CASSYSGNAYNEQFF
- | 17 | TRBJ2-3 | TRBV5-1 | CASSLPLAGGSTDTQYF
- | 15 | TRBJ2-7 | TRBV3-1/TRBV3-2 | CASSPRARNPYEQYF